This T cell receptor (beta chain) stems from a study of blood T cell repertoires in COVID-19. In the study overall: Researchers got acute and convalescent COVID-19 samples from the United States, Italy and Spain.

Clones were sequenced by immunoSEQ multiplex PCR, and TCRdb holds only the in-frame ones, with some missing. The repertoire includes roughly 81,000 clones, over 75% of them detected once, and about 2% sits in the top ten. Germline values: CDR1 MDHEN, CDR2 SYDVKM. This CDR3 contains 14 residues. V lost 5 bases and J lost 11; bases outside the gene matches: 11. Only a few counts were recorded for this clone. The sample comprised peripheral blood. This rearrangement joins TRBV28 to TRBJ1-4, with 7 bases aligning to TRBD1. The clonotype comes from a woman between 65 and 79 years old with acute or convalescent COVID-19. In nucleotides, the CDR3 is TGTGCCAGCAGTCTCAGGGGGTCTGGTGGGAAACTGTTTTTT. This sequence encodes CASSLRGSGGKLFF.